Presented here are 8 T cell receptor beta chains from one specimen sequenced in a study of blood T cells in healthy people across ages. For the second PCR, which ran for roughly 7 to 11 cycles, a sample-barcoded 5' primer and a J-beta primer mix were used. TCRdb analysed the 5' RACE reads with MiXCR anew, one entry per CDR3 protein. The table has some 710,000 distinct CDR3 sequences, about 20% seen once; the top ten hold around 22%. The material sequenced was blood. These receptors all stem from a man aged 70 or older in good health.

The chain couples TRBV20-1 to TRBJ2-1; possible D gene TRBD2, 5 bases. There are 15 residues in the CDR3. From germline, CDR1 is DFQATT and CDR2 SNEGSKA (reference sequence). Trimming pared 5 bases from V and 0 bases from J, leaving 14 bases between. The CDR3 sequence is CSAPVGAASYNEQFF. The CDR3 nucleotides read TGCAGTGCTCCGGTGGGAGCAGCCTCCTACAATGAGCAGTTCTTC.

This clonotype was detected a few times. The CDR3 here is CSARDPGRSTDTQYF. CDR3 bases: TGCAGTGCTAGAGATCCGGGCAGGAGCACAGATACGCAGTATTTT. V and J are TRBV20-1 and TRBJ2-3; D gene uncertain. Per the germline V gene, CDR1 is DFQATT and CDR2 is SNEGSKA (reference sequence). V was pared by 0 bases and J by 0 bases, with 10 bases between. This CDR3 comprises 15 residues.

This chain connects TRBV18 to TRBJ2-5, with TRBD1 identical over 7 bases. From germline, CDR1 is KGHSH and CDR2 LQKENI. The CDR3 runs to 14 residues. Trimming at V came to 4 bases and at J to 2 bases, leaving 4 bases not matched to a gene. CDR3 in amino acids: CASSHGTVQETQYF. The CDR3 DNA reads TGTGCCAGCTCACACGGGACAGTACAAGAGACCCAGTACTTC.

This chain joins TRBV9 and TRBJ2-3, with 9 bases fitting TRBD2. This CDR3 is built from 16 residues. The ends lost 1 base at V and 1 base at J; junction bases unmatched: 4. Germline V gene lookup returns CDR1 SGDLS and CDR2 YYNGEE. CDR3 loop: CASSVLGLAGTDTQYF. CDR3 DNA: TGTGCCAGCAGCGTATTGGGACTAGCTGGCACAGATACGCAGTATTTT.

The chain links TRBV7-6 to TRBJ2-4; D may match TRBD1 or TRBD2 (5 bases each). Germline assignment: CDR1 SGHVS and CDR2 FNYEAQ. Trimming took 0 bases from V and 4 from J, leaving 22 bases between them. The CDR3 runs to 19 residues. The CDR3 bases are TGTGCCAGCAGCTTAGCCGCGAACCCAGGGAGCATTGGAAAAAACATTCAGTACTTC. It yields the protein CASSLAANPGSIGKNIQYF. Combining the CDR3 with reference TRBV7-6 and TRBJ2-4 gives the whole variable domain GAGVSQSPRYKVTKRGQDVALRCDPISGHVSLYWYRQALGQGPEFLTYFNYEAQQDKSGLPNDRFSAERPEGSISTLTIQRTEQRDSAMYRCASSLAANPGSIGKNIQYFGAGTRLSVL.

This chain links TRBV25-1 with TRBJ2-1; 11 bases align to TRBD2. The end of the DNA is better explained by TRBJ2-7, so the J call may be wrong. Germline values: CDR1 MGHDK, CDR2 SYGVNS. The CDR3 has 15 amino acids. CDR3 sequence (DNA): TGTGCCAGCAGCGCCTCCCTAGCGGGGGGTTACGAGCAGTACTTC. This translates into CASSASLAGGYEQYF.

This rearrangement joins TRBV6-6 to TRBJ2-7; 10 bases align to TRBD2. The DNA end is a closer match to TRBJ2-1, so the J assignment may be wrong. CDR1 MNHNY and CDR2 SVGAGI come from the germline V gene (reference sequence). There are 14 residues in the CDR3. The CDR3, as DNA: TGTGCCACCTTCCGGGGGACTAGCGATAATGAGCAGTTCTTC. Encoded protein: CATFRGTSDNEQFF.

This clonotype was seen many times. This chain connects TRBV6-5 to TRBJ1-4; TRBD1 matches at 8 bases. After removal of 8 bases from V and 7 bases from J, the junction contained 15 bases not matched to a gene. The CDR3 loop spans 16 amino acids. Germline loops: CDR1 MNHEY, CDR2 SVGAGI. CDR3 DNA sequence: TGTGCCAGCGGAGGGGGAGTTGGCAGGGGGCTTGAAAAACTGTTTTTT. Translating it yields CASGGGVGRGLEKLFF.